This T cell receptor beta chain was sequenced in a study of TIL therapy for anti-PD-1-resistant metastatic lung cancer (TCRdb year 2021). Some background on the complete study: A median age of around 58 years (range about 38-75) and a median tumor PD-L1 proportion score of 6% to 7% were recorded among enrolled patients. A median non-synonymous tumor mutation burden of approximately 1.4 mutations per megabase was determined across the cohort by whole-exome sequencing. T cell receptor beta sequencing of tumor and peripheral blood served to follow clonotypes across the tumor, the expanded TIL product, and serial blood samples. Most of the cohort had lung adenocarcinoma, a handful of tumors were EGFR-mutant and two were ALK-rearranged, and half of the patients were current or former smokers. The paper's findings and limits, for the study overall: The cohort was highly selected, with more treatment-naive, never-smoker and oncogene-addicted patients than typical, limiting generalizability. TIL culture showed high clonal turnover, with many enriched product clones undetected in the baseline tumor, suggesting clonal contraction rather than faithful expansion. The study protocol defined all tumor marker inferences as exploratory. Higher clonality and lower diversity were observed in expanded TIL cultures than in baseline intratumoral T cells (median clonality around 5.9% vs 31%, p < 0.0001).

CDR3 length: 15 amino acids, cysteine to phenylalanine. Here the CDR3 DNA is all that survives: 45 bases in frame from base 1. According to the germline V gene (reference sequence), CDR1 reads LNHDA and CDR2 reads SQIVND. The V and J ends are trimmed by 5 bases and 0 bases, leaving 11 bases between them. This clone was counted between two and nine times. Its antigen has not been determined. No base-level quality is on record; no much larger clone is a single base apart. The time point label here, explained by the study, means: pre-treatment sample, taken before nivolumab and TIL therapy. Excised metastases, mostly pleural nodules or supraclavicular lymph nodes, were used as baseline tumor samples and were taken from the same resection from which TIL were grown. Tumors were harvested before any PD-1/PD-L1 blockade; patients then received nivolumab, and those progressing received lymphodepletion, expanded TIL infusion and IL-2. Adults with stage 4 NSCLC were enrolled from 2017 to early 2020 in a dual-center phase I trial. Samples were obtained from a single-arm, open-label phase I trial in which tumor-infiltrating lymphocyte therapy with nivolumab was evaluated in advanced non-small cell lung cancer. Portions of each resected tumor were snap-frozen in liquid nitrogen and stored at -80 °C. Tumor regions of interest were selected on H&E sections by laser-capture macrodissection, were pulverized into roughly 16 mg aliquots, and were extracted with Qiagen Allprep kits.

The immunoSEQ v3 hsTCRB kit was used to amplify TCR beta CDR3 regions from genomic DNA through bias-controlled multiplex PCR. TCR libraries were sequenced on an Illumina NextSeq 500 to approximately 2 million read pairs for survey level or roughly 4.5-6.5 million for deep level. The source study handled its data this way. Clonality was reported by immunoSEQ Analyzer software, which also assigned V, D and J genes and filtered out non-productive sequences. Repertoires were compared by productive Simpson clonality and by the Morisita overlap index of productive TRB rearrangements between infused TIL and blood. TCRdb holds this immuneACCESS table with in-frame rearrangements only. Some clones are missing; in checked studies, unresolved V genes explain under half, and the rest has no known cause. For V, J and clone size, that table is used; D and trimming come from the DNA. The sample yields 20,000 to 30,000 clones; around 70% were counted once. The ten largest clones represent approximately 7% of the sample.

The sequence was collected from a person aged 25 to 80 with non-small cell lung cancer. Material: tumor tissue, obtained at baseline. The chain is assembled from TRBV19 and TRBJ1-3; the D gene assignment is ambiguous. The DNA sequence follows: TGTGCCAGTAGTCCTGGACGGGACTCTGGAAACACCATATATTTT. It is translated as CASSPGRDSGNTIYF.